This T cell receptor beta chain was captured in a study of T cell responses to AZD1222 COVID-19 vaccine. Overall study findings and caveats: It was only a handful of AZD1222 recipients who were seropositive at baseline. At 160-218 and 743-854, vaccine-associated CD4 TCRs were dominant, and they spanned spike.

The CDR3 is 13 residues long. V was pared by 0 bases and J by 7 bases, with 5 bases between. Germline V gene data show CDR1 as SGDLS and CDR2 as YYNGEE. Points on this clone: Its antigen is still unknown.

TCRdb's copy holds only in-frame clones and misses some; the assay was immunoSEQ multiplex PCR. This table holds about 60,000 clones, roughly 80% found once. The study pooled second doses at about 4 or about 12 weeks. The sequence derives from an adult who received the AZD1222 COVID-19 vaccine. This material consisted of peripheral blood, taken 28 days after the second AZD1222 dose. V is TRBV9 and J is TRBJ1-6; D is unresolved. CDR3: CASSVADNSPLHF. CDR3 nucleotide sequence: TGTGCCAGCAGCGTAGCAGACAATTCACCCCTCCACTTT. Supplemented by reference TRBV9 and TRBJ1-6, the full variable domain reads DSGVTQTPKHLITATGQRVTLRCSPRSGDLSVYWYQQSLDQGLQFLIQYYNGEERAKGNILERFSAQQFPDLHSELNLSSLELGDSALYFCASSVADNSPLHFGNGTRLTVT.